One and the same sample provided the 8 T cell receptor beta chains below, sequenced in a study of T cell responses to AZD1222 COVID-19 vaccine (dated by TCRdb to about 2021). The library was made by the immunoSEQ multiplex PCR assay. TCRdb holds this immuneACCESS table with in-frame rearrangements only. Some clones are missing; in checked studies, unresolved V genes explain under half, and the rest has no known cause. The sample includes around 130,000 clones, with 80% to 95% observed a single time. The top ten clonotypes cover about 2.1% of the sample. Read against the paper, the sample's time point label means: about 28 days (+/-7) after the second vaccine dose. The sample here was peripheral blood, taken 28 days after the second AZD1222 dose. Receptor source: an adult who received the AZD1222 COVID-19 vaccine.

The chain employs TRBV19 and TRBJ2-4; TRBD2 might be the D (5 bases). This CDR3 contains 14 residues. V was cut by 4 bases and J by 4 bases, with 11 bases left in between. Germline CDR1 LNHDA, CDR2 SQIVND (reference sequence). CDR3 coding DNA: TGTGCCAGTAGTAGTCCTGGGGAGAAAAACATTCAGTACTTC. This gives the protein CASSSPGEKNIQYF.

DNA for the CDR3: TGTGCCAGCAGTTTGGTCAGGGGGCTCGGAGCTTTCTTT. Translation: CASSLVRGLGAFF. The chain couples TRBV12-3 or TRBV12-4 to TRBJ1-1; 8 nucleotides line up with TRBD1. Losses at the gene ends were 3 bases for V and 10 bases for J; bases not matched to a gene: 7. This CDR3 has 13 residues.

This clone was counted a single time. The rearrangement uses TRBV30 and TRBJ1-2, with 8 bases that match TRBD1. The ends lost 5 bases at V and 8 bases at J; junction bases unmatched: 7. Germline assignment: CDR1 GTSNPN and CDR2 SVGIG (reference sequence). CDR3 length: 12 residues. CDR3 bases: TGTGCCTGGCCTCCGAACAGGGGGGGCTACACCTTC. Translating gives CAWPPNRGGYTF.

The genes are TRBV12-2 and TRBJ2-6; TRBD2 reflects the table's D call only, with no check against the DNA. TRBV12-2 is a recognized pseudogene. This CDR3 is built from 18 residues. CDR3 nucleotide sequence: TGTGCAAGTCGCAAGTTGAAGACGGGAGGGGCTGGGGCCAACGTCCTGACTTTC. Its translation: CASRKLKTGGAGANVLTF.

The chain joins TRBV5-5 to TRBJ2-1; D possibly corresponds to TRBD2 (6 bases). The CDR3 totals 12 residues. Between the trimmed V and J ends, which lost 3 bases and 13 bases, there was a span of 14 bases. The germline V gene has CDR1 SGHKS and CDR2 YYEKEE (reference sequence). As DNA, the CDR3 is TGTGCCAGCAGCTCCCGGGGGTTCGAACAGTTCTTC. This sequence encodes CASSSRGFEQFF.

V is TRBV11-2 and J is TRBJ1-3; weak D call: TRBD1 (5 bases). CDR1 and CDR2 from the germline V gene are SGHAT and FQNNGV. This CDR3 is built from 15 residues. Trimming removed 0 bases from V and 3 bases from J, with 9 bases in between. CDR3 region: CASSLDREIGNTIYF. For the CDR3, the DNA is TGTGCCAGCAGCTTAGACAGGGAAATTGGAAACACCATATATTTT.

The chain joins TRBV11-2 to TRBJ2-1; TRBD2 is a possible D gene (5 bases). The germline CDR1 and CDR2 sequences are SGHAT and FQNNGV. Trimming stripped 3 bases from V and 2 bases from J, with 11 bases between. The CDR3 has 15 residues. Here the CDR3 reads CASSFPAGTYNEQFF. CDR3 sequence (DNA): TGTGCCAGCAGCTTTCCAGCCGGGACCTACAATGAGCAGTTCTTC.

The chain joins TRBV5-4 to TRBJ1-4; TRBD1 might be the D (6 bases). Germline-derived CDR1 and CDR2 are SGHNT and YYREEE (reference sequence). CDR3 length: 13 amino acids. Trimming cost V 6 bases and J 6 bases, with 12 bases left between them. The CDR3 DNA follows: TGTGCCAGCACCCGGGACAAATATGAAAAACTGTTTTTT. Residues: CASTRDKYEKLFF. The full variable domain, in which reference TRBV5-4 and TRBJ1-4 provide the parts outside the CDR3, is ETGVTQSPTHLIKTRGQQVTLRCSSQSGHNTVSWYQQALGQGPQFIFQYYREEENGRGNFPPRFSGLQFPNYSSELNVNALELDDSALYLCASTRDKYEKLFFGSGTQLSVL.